This T cell receptor beta chain was identified in a study of blood T cell repertoires in COVID-19. About the study: Some COVID-19 samples were acute and others convalescent; all came from the United States, Italy and Spain. T cells, B-cell-depleted T cells, or PBMCs provided the cDNA or gDNA that served as material.

The germline V gene has CDR1 SGHNT and CDR2 YYREEE (reference sequence). Trimming took 2 bases from V and 0 from J, leaving 15 bases between them. There are 17 residues in the CDR3. Recruited during active infection, patients (from Seattle) were subsequently followed longitudinally. Repertoires were generated with immunoSEQ multiplex PCR, while TCRdb's copy carries only in-frame clones and drops some. The sample contains under 550,000 clones, roughly 90% of which appear only once. The sequenced sample consisted of peripheral blood. The origin of this receptor is a man between 18 and 29 years old with COVID-19, enrolled during active disease. The V gene is TRBV5-4, the J gene TRBJ2-1; D gene uncertain. CDR3 sequence reads: CASSLYSRKSSYNEQFF. The DNA of the CDR3 is TGTGCCAGCAGCTTATATTCGCGGAAGAGCTCCTACAATGAGCAGTTCTTC.